Below, 18 T cell receptor beta chains from the same sample are listed, as sequenced in a study of human T cells and chemical hapten exposure. In TCRdb, the 5' RACE reads were re-called with MiXCR into one record per CDR3 protein. This sample has about 140,000 distinct CDR3 sequences; about 4% occur once, and the top ten carry over 1.1%. Unfractionated whole blood was the source of the extracted total RNA. The source of these receptors is a female donor in good health.

The rearrangement links TRBV6-2 or TRBV6-3 to TRBJ1-4; maybe TRBD1 (6 bases). The germline gives CDR1 MNHEY, CDR2 SVGEGT. V was shortened by 5 bases and J by 4 bases, with 11 bases between the two germline ends. CDR3 length: 14 residues. This CDR3 is CASSGTPFNEKLFF. The CDR3 nucleotides are TGTGCCAGCAGTGGGACACCCTTTAATGAAAAACTGTTTTTT.

This clonotype was recorded a few times. This chain uses TRBV5-1 with TRBJ2-2; 9 bases match TRBD2. The length of the CDR3 is 15 residues. V gave up 0 bases and J gave up 5 bases; unmatched junction bases: 2. Germline assignment: CDR1 SGHRS and CDR2 YFSETQ. CDR3 in DNA: TGCGCCAGCAGCTTGGCCAGCGGGGGGACCGGGGAGCTGTTTTTT. It translates to CASSLASGGTGELFF.

This clonotype was counted ten times or more. The rearrangement joins TRBV6-1 to TRBJ2-7, with D perhaps TRBD1 (6 bases). Deletions cut 5 bases from V and 1 base from J, with 15 bases between. The CDR3 sequence is 15 residues long. Germline assignment: CDR1 MNHNS and CDR2 SASEGT. CDR3 bases: TGTGCCAGCAGTACCCGACAGGAGACTTCCTACGAGCAGTACTTC. Encoded protein: CASSTRQETSYEQYF.

Comment on this clonotype: Without the conserved terminal phenylalanine or tryptophan, this CDR3 likely stems from a read error. The DNA is omitted, as the CDR3 cannot be located on it reliably, and the CDR3 follows TCRdb's listing. The V call is TRBV6-1, the J call TRBJ2-4; the table's TRBD2 call for D was not verified on the DNA. Per the germline V gene, CDR1 is MNHNS and CDR2 is SASEGT. A total of 13 residues make up the CDR3, ends included. This chain's CDR3 is CASVGRAKNIQEV.

This clonotype was seen ten or more times. This chain connects TRBV12-3 or TRBV12-4 to TRBJ2-5; D possibly corresponds to TRBD1 (6 bases). This CDR3 is built from 14 residues. V lost 5 bases and J 5 bases, leaving 15 bases between the germline ends. DNA of the CDR3: TGTGCCAGCAGTGACCCAGGGGTAGGGGAGACCCAGTACTTC. Translation gives CASSDPGVGETQYF.

This clonotype showed up many times. This sequence joins TRBV12-3 or TRBV12-4 and TRBJ2-7; a weak D match, TRBD1 (5 bases). The length of the CDR3 is 11 residues. Trimming left V 6 bases short and J 4 bases short, with 7 bases between. CDR3 DNA: TGTGCCAGCAGCCCAGGGTACGAGCAGTACTTC. It translates to CASSPGYEQYF.

At least ten counts were recorded for this clonotype. The chain recombines TRBV6-6 with TRBJ2-1; D remains unclear. Germline V gives CDR1 MNHNY, CDR2 SVGAGI (reference sequence). The length of the CDR3 is 13 residues. V lost 3 bases to trimming and J lost 10 bases, with 13 bases between them. The CDR3 loop reads CASSYGRPYEQFF. CDR3 coding DNA: TGTGCCAGCAGTTATGGTAGACCCTACGAGCAGTTCTTC.

This clonotype was detected ten times or more. The chain recombines TRBV20-1 with TRBJ2-3, with D perhaps matching TRBD2 (5 bases). The CDR3 loop spans 19 amino acids. Trimming removed 0 bases from V and 1 base from J, with 23 bases in between. Germline loops: CDR1 DFQATT, CDR2 SNEGSKA (reference sequence). CDR3 loop: CSARDLRGFSNDCTDTQYF. In DNA form, the CDR3 reads TGCAGTGCTAGAGATCTCCGGGGTTTTAGCAACGACTGCACAGATACGCAGTATTTT.

This clonotype was observed at least ten times. The V call is TRBV6-1, the J call TRBJ1-2; perhaps TRBD1 as D (6 bases). Deletions cut 4 bases from V and 8 bases from J, with 14 bases between. There are 13 residues in the CDR3. Germline-derived CDR1 and CDR2 are MNHNS and SASEGT. The CDR3 region is CASSATGYVGYTF. CDR3 DNA sequence: TGTGCCAGCAGTGCTACAGGGTACGTCGGCTACACCTTC.

This clonotype was recorded many times. This rearrangement joins TRBV5-4 to TRBJ1-4; D is ambiguous. Germline assignment: CDR1 SGHNT and CDR2 YYREEE (reference sequence). The CDR3 totals 15 residues. The V gene lost 0 bases and the J gene lost 0 bases, with 6 bases spanning the gap. CDR3 bases: TGTGCCAGCAGCTTGGACCCAGCAACTAATGAAAAACTGTTTTTT. It is translated as CASSLDPATNEKLFF.

Turning to this clonotype: This may come from a read error, since a much larger clone is one base off. V is TRBV27 and J is TRBJ2-5; D is unclear. The V gene's germline CDR1 is MNHEY and CDR2 SMNVEV (reference sequence). With 5 bases removed from V and 1 base from J, the gap between germline ends came to 14 bases. The CDR3 is 15 amino acids. Here the CDR3 DNA reads TGTGCCAGCAGTCCTATTGGCGTGGGCCAAGAGACCCAGTACTTC. Amino acids: CASSPIGVGQETQYF.

There are many counts of this clonotype. The V gene is TRBV29-1, the J gene TRBJ2-3; unclear D gene. Looked up from germline, CDR1 is SQVTM and CDR2 is ANQGSEA. The ends were cut back, 0 bases at V and 1 base at J, with 8 bases in the middle. The CDR3 is 14 residues long. The CDR3 region is CSVEEAVRTDTQYF. Here the CDR3 DNA reads TGCAGCGTTGAAGAGGCCGTGCGCACAGATACGCAGTATTTT.

In this sample, this clonotype turned up many times. The chain joins TRBV3-1 to TRBJ2-1, with D unclear. The germline CDR1 and CDR2 sequences are LGHDT and YNNKEL (reference sequence). The CDR3 extends over 12 amino acids. V was cut by 2 bases and J by 5 bases, with 4 bases left in between. The DNA of the CDR3 is TGTGCCAGCAGCCAAACTAACAATGAGCAGTTCTTC. Protein sequence: CASSQTNNEQFF.

This clonotype has at least ten counts. The chain joins TRBV3-2 to TRBJ1-4; the table gives TRBD1 as D, unverified against the DNA. TRBV3-2 is an annotated pseudogene. The CDR3 totals 21 residues. CDR3: CASSQDLTCLPPESTNEKLFF. The CDR3 DNA reads TGTGCCAGCAGCCAAGATTTGACGTGCCTACCCCCCGAGTCAACTAATGAAAAACTGTTTTTT.

This clonotype was counted between two and nine times. CDR3 in DNA: TGTGCCAGCAGTTGTATTTTGGGGCCTGAGCAGTTCTTC. This sequence encodes CASSCILGPEQFF. J is TRBJ2-1 and V is TRBV12-3 or TRBV12-4; D might be TRBD1 (5 bases). The CDR3 runs 13 residues. Trimming cost V 4 bases and J 9 bases, with 13 bases left between them.

This clonotype was recorded a few times. The V call is TRBV7-9, the J call TRBJ1-4; D is ambiguous. CDR3 size: 16 residues. Deletions cut 3 bases from V and 0 bases from J, with 11 bases between. The germline CDR1 and CDR2 sequences are SEHNR and FQNEAQ (reference sequence). The CDR3 DNA follows: TGTGCCAGCAGCTTCAGCGAGCCCGCAACTAATGAAAAACTGTTTTTT. Protein sequence: CASSFSEPATNEKLFF.

In its sample, this clonotype was seen a few times. The J gene is TRBJ2-5, the V gene TRBV30; 8 bases match TRBD2. The CDR3 spans 15 residues. V shed 4 bases, J shed 5 bases, and the junction held 12 bases outside the gene matches. Germline-derived CDR1 and CDR2 are GTSNPN and SVGIG (reference sequence). The CDR3 loop reads CAWNPGGGMRETQYF. The CDR3 DNA is TGTGCCTGGAATCCCGGCGGGGGGATGAGGGAGACCCAGTACTTC.

This clonotype was counted many times. The rearrangement uses TRBV4-1 and TRBJ1-4; 8 nucleotides line up with TRBD1. Trimming took 5 bases from V and 8 from J; bases not matched to a gene: 7. Germline V gene sequence: CDR1 MGHRA, CDR2 YSYEKL. This CDR3 is built from 14 residues. CDR3 coding DNA: TGCGCCAGCAGCTGGACAGGGACAGGAGAAAAACTGTTTTTT. Amino acid sequence: CASSWTGTGEKLFF.